This TCR beta chain stems from a study of blood T cells in healthy people across ages. General study points: CMV status of donors was unknown, possibly confounding expanded clonotype changes. Roughly linear age-related decline in beta diversity appeared, significant by age around 36.

Donation came from healthy Caucasian individuals in Russia who were aged roughly 6 to 95. Germline lookup yields CDR1 DFQATT and CDR2 SNEGSKA (reference sequence). This CDR3 has 16 amino acids. Trimming stripped 3 bases from V and 1 base from J, with 18 bases between. Concerning this clonotype itself: Antigen unknown.

The authors ran a second PCR of 7 to 11 cycles using a sample-barcoded 5' primer and a J-beta primer mix. MiXCR, run by TCRdb on the 5' RACE reads, gives a single entry per CDR3 protein. The sample lists roughly 2 million distinct CDR3 sequences, just under 50% occurring once. The rearrangement links TRBV20-1 to TRBJ2-5, with D possibly TRBD2 on 7 matching bases. This TCR was sampled from a woman in her thirties or forties in good health. The source material was blood. The CDR3 DNA follows: TGCAGTGCTAGGGGGGCCAGCGGGGTCACCCAAGAGACCCAGTACTTC. Amino acid sequence: CSARGASGVTQETQYF.